One T cell receptor beta chain is described in this entry. Its antigen remains unknown. CDR1 and CDR2 (germline): MNHNS, SASEGT. CDR3 length equals 15 residues. With V trimmed by 5 bases and J by 6 bases, 7 bases remained unmatched. The repertoire was sequenced with immunoSEQ multiplex PCR; TCRdb's copy has only in-frame clones and lacks some. The sample includes about 78,000 clones, almost 97% of them seen just once. This record belongs to a study of cytomegalovirus exposure and HLA in healthy donors. The overall study: The 120 validation repertoires and the roughly 700 first-cohort repertoires shared a platform, a later analysis reported. General study results and limits: Associated with cytomegalovirus, according to the listing, were approximately 160 TCR beta chains. Whilst most TCR sequences proved rare, a subset of public TCRs occurred across many donors.

The chain couples TRBV6-1 to TRBJ2-2; 9 nucleotides align to TRBD1. Sequencing was done on a sample of PBMCs. The clonotype comes from a man aged 18 to 30 in good health and CMV-seropositive. DNA for the CDR3: TGTGCCAGCAGTCAAGGACAGGGGAAGGCCGGGGAGCTGTTTTTT. Protein: CASSQGQGKAGELFF.